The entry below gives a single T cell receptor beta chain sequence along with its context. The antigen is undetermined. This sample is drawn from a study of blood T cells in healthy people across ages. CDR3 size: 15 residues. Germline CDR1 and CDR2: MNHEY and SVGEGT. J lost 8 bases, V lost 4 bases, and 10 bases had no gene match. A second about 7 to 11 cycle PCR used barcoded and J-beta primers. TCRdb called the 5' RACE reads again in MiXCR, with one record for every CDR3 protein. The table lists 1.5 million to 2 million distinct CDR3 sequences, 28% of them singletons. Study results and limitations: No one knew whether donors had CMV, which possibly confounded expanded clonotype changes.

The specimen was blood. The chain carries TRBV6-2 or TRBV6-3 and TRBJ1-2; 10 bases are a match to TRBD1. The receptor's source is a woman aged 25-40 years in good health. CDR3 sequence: CASSSRRQGARGYTF. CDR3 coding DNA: TGTGCCAGCAGTTCCCGAAGACAGGGGGCGCGGGGCTACACCTTC.